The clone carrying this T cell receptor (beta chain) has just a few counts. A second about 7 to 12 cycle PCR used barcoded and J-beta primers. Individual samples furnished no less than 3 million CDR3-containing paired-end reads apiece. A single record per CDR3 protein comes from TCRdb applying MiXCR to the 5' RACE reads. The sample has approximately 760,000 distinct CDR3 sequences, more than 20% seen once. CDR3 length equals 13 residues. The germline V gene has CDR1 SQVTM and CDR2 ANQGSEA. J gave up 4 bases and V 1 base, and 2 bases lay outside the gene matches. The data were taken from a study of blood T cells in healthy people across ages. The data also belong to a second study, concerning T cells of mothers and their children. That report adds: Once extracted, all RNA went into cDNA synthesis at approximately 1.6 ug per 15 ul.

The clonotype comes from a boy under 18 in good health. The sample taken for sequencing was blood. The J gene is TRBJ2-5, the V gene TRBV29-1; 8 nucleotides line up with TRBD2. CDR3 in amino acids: CSVEAREGETQYF. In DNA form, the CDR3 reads TGCAGCGTTGAAGCTCGGGAGGGAGAGACCCAGTACTTC. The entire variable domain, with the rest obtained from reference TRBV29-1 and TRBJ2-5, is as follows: SAVISQKPSRDICQRGTSLTIQCQVDSQVTMMFWYRQQPGQSLTLIATANQGSEATYESGFVIDKFPISRPNLTFSTLTVSNMSPEDSSIYLCSVEAREGETQYFGPGTRLLVL.